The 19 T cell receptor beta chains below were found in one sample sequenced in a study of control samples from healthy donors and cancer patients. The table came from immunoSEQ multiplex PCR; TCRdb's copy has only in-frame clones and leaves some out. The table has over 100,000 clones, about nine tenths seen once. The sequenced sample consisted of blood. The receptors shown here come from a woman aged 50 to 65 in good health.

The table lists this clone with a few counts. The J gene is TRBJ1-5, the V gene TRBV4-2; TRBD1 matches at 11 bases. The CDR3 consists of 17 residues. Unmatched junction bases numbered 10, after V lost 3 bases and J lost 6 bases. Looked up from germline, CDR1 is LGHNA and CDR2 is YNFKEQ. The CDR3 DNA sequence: TGTGCCAGCAGCCAGGAATTGGACAGGGGGCTTGGTCAGCCCCAGCATTTT. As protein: CASSQELDRGLGQPQHF.

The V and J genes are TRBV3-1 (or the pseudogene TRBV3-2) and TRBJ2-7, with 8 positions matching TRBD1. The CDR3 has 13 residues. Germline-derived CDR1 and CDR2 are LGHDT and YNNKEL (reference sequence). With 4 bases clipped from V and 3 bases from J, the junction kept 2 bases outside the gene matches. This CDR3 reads CASSRGQGYEQYF. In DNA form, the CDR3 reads TGTGCCAGCAGCCGAGGACAGGGCTACGAGCAGTACTTC.

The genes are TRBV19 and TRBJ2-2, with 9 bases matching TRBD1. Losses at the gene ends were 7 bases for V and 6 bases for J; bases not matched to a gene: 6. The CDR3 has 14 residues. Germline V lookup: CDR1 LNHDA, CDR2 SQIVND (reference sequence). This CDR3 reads CASTDRGVSGELFF. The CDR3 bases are TGTGCCAGTACCGACAGGGGGGTATCCGGGGAGCTGTTTTTT.

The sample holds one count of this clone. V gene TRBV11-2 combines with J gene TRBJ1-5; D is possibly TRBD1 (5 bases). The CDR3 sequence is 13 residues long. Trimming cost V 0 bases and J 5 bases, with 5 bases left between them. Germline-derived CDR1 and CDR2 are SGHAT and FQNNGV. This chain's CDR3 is CASSLEGDQPQHF. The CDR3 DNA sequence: TGTGCCAGCAGCTTAGAGGGGGATCAGCCCCAGCATTTT.

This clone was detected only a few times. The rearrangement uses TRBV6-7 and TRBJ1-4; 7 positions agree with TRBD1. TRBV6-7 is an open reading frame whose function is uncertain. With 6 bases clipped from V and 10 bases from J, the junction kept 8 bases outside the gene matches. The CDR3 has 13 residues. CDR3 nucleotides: TGTGCCAGCAGGCAGCCCAGGGACAGAAAACTGTTTTTT. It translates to CASRQPRDRKLFF.

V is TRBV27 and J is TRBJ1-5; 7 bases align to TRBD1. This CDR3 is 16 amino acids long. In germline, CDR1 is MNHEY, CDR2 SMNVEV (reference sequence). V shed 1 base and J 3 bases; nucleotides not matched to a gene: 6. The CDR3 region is CASSLWGTDPNQPQHF. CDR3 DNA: TGTGCCAGCAGTTTATGGGGGACAGACCCCAATCAGCCCCAGCATTTT.

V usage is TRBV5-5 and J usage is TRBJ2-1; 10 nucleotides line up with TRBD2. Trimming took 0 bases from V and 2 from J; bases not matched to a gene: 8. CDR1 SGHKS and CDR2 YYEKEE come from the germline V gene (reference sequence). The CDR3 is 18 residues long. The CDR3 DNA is TGTGCCAGCAGCTTGGCCCTAGCGGGAGCGTTAACCTACAATGAGCAGTTCTTC. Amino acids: CASSLALAGALTYNEQFF. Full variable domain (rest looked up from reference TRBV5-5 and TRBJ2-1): DAGVTQSPTHLIKTRGQQVTLRCSPISGHKSVSWYQQVLGQGPQFIFQYYEKEERGRGNFPDRFSARQFPNYSSELNVNALLLGDSALYLCASSLALAGALTYNEQFFGPGTRLTVL.

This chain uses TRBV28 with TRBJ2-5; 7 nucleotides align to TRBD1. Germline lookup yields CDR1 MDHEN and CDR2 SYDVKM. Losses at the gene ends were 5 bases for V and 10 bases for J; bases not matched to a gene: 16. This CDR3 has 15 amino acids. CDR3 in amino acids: CASSGTEEDLGDQYF. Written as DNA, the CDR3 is TGTGCCAGCAGTGGGACAGAAGAAGACTTGGGAGACCAGTACTTC.

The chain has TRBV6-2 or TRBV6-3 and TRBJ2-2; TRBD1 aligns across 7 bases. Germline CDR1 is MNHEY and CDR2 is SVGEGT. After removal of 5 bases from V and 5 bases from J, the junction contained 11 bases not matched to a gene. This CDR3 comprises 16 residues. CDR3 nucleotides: TGTGCCAGCAGTCCAGCAAGGGGGCGCAGGACCGGGGAGCTGTTTTTT. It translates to CASSPARGRRTGELFF.

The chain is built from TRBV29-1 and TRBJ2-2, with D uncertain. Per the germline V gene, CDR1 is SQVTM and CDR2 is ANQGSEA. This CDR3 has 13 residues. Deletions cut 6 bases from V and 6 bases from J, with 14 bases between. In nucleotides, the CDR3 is TGCAGCGTCGCCACCAACCTAGCCGGGGAGCTGTTTTTT. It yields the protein CSVATNLAGELFF.

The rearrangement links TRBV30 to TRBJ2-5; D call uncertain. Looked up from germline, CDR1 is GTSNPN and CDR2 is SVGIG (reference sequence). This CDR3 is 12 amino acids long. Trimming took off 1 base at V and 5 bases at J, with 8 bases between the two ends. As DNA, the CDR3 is TGTGCCTGGAGTGAGGGTCGGGAGACCCAGTACTTC. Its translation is CAWSEGRETQYF.

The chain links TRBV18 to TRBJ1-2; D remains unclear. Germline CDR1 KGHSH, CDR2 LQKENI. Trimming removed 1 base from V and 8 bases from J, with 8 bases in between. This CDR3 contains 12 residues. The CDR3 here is CASSPLSRGYTF. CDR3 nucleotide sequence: TGTGCCAGCTCACCACTTTCCCGAGGCTACACCTTC. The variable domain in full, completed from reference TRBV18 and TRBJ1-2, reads NAGVMQNPRHLVRRRGQEARLRCSPMKGHSHVYWYRQLPEEGLKFMVYLQKENIIDESGMPKERFSAEFPKEGPSILRIQQVVRGDSAAYFCASSPLSRGYTFGSGTRLTVV.

The CDR3 DNA follows: TGTGCCAGCCTCCGGACGGAATATAATTCACCCCTCCACTTT. Amino acid sequence: CASLRTEYNSPLHF. The chain employs TRBV6-5 and TRBJ1-6; D is undetermined. This CDR3 contains 14 residues. The V end was cut by 8 bases, the J end by 4 bases, with 12 bases between. CDR1 is MNHEY, CDR2 SVGAGI, per germline.

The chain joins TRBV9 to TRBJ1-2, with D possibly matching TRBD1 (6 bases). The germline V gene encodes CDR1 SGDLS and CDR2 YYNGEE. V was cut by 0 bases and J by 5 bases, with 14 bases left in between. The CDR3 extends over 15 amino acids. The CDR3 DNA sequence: TGTGCCAGCAGCGTAGTGAGGGGCAGGGGATATGGCTACACCTTC. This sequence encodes CASSVVRGRGYGYTF.

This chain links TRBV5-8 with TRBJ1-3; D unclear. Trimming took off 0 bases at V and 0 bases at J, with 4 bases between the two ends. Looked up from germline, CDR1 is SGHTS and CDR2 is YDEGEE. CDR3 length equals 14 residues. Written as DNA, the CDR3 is TGTGCCAGCAGCTTGGTGGGCTCTGGAAACACCATATATTTT. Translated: CASSLVGSGNTIYF. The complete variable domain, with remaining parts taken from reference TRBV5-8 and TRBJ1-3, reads EAGVTQSPTHLIKTRGQQATLRCSPISGHTSVYWYQQALGLGLQFLLWYDEGEERNRGNFPPRFSGRQFPNYSSELNVNALELEDSALYLCASSLVGSGNTIYFGEGSWLTVV.

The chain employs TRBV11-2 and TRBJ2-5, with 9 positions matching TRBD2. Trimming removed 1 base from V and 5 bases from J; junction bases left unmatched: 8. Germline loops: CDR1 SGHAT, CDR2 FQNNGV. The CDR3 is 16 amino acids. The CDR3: CASSLGSGSGRETQYF. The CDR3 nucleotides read TGTGCCAGCAGCTTAGGTAGCGGGAGTGGACGGGAGACCCAGTACTTC.

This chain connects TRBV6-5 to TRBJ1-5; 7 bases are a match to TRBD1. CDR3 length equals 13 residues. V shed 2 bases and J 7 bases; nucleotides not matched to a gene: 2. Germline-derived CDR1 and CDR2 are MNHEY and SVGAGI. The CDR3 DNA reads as TGTGCCAGCAGTTACACAGGGGAGCAGCCCCAGCATTTT. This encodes CASSYTGEQPQHF.

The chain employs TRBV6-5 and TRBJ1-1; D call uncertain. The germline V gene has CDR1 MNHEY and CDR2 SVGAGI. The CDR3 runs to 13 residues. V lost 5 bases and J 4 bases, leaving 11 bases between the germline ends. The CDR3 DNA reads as TGTGCCAGCAGTCTCACTGTGGGCACTGAAGCTTTCTTT. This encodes CASSLTVGTEAFF.

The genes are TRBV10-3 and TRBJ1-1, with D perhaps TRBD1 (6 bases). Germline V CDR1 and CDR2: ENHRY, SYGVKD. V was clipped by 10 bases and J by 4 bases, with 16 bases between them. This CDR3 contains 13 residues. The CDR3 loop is CATHREASTEAFF. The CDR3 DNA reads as TGTGCCACCCACAGGGAAGCGAGCACTGAAGCTTTCTTT.